Each of the 17 T cell receptor beta chains below was sequenced from the same sample in a study of T-cell memory formation after mild COVID-19. MiXCR was run by TCRdb on the 5' RACE reads, yielding one entry per CDR3 protein. The sample has roughly 250,000 distinct CDR3 sequences, roughly 17% seen once. Material for sequencing was PBMCs or a T cell subset sorted from them (not recorded which). All receptors derive from a man aged 18 to 30 who had mild COVID-19 (a few samples of this study predate the infection). Cell type and time point are not known.

The CDR3 spells CAWSPTYSGANVLTF. The CDR3 coding sequence is TGTGCCTGGAGCCCCACTTACTCTGGGGCCAACGTCCTGACTTTC. The chain uses TRBV30 and TRBJ2-6; no clear D. Trimming removed 3 bases from V and 0 bases from J, with 9 bases in between. The CDR3 contains 15 residues. Germline CDR1 GTSNPN, CDR2 SVGIG (reference sequence).

The rearrangement uses TRBV12-3 or TRBV12-4 and TRBJ1-1; D unclear. V was trimmed by 3 bases and J by 11 bases, leaving 13 bases between them. The CDR3 has 12 amino acids. In DNA, the CDR3 is TGTGCCAGCAGTTTCCTAGGGTTAAGGGCTTTCTTT. Protein sequence: CASSFLGLRAFF.

The genes are TRBV15 and TRBJ2-5; D remains unclear. Germline V gene lookup returns CDR1 LNHNV and CDR2 YYDKDF (reference sequence). This CDR3 has 14 residues. The ends were cut back, 0 bases at V and 3 bases at J, with 8 bases in the middle. CDR3: CATSRESGEETQYF. CDR3 nucleotide sequence: TGTGCCACCAGCAGAGAATCAGGAGAAGAGACCCAGTACTTC.

This clonotype was observed many times. The chain couples TRBV20-1 to TRBJ1-3; D possibly corresponds to TRBD1 (5 bases). The germline V gene encodes CDR1 DFQATT and CDR2 SNEGSKA (reference sequence). V was clipped by 4 bases and J by 2 bases, with 15 bases between them. CDR3 length: 15 residues. The CDR3 region has the DNA TGCAGTGCTACGGACATCGAATTTACTGGAAACACCATATATTTT. It codes for CSATDIEFTGNTIYF.

This clonotype was observed a few times. The chain carries TRBV4-3 and TRBJ2-2; D is unresolved. The germline gives CDR1 LGHNA, CDR2 YSLEER. V was cut by 0 bases and J by 6 bases, with 5 bases left in between. This CDR3 is 13 amino acids long. The CDR3 nucleotides read TGCGCCAGCAGCCAAGAGATCCCCGGGGAGCTGTTTTTT. Protein: CASSQEIPGELFF.

This chain uses TRBV7-2 with TRBJ1-5; no clear D gene. Trimming removed 5 bases at V and 5 bases at J, with 7 bases between. CDR1 and CDR2 (germline): SGHTA, FQGNSA. The CDR3 totals 12 residues. CDR3 sequence: CASSAYDQPQHF. CDR3 sequence (DNA): TGTGCCAGCAGCGCCTACGATCAGCCCCAGCATTTT.

This clonotype was observed a few times. The rearrangement joins TRBV5-6 to TRBJ2-7; TRBD2 aligns across 11 bases. The CDR3 is 16 residues long. V shed 4 bases, J shed 2 bases, and the junction held 8 bases outside the gene matches. CDR1 is SGHDT and CDR2 is YYEEEE in the germline V gene. Written as DNA, the CDR3 is TGTGCCAGCAGCCAATTGGGGACTAGCGGAACCTACGAGCAGTACTTC. Protein product: CASSQLGTSGTYEQYF.

This clonotype appeared a few times. This chain links TRBV4-3 with TRBJ1-3; D gene ambiguous. The CDR3 runs 15 residues. The V gene's germline CDR1 is LGHNA and CDR2 YSLEER. With 1 base removed from V and 2 bases from J, the gap between germline ends came to 9 bases. This CDR3 is CASSQVGLTGNTIYF. CDR3 nucleotides: TGCGCCAGCAGCCAAGTCGGGCTCACTGGAAACACCATATATTTT.

This clonotype has only a few counts. This chain links TRBV12-3 or TRBV12-4 with TRBJ2-7; unclear D gene. CDR3 length: 11 residues. The V gene lost 3 bases and the J gene lost 4 bases, with 4 bases spanning the gap. CDR3 region: CASSFWYEQYF. CDR3 bases: TGTGCCAGCAGTTTTTGGTACGAGCAGTACTTC.

The sample holds a few counts of this clonotype. The V gene is TRBV7-2, the J gene TRBJ1-1; D remains ambiguous. Trimming removed 4 bases at V and 5 bases at J, with 14 bases between. Germline V CDR1 and CDR2: SGHTA, FQGNSA. This CDR3 is 14 amino acids long. CDR3 amino acids: CASSSQSVSTEAFF. CDR3 bases: TGTGCCAGCAGCTCCCAGTCGGTTTCGACTGAAGCTTTCTTT.

The chain couples TRBV12-3 or TRBV12-4 to TRBJ1-6, with 8 bases aligning to TRBD1. The junction had 6 bases not matched to a gene; V was cut back by 7 bases and J by 10 bases. CDR3 length: 13 amino acids. Here the CDR3 reads CASTDRGRSPLHF. The CDR3 nucleotides read TGTGCCAGCACAGACAGGGGTCGATCACCCCTCCACTTT.

J is TRBJ2-3 and V is TRBV6-1; D is perhaps TRBD1 or TRBD2 (5 bases each). CDR3 length equals 14 residues. Germline CDR1 is MNHNS and CDR2 is SASEGT. V dropped 4 bases and J dropped 6 bases, with 14 bases sitting between them. CDR3 loop: CASSAGTNRDTQYF. The CDR3 DNA reads as TGTGCCAGCAGTGCTGGGACCAATCGGGATACGCAGTATTTT.

This clonotype was detected a few times. V usage is TRBV7-9 and J usage is TRBJ1-1; D unclear. The ends were cut back, 5 bases at V and 2 bases at J, with 12 bases in the middle. Germline assignment: CDR1 SEHNR and CDR2 FQNEAQ (reference sequence). The CDR3 sequence is 14 residues long. CDR3 DNA sequence: TGTGCCAGCAGCACCGAGTGGGGTAACACTGAAGCTTTCTTT. This encodes CASSTEWGNTEAFF.

This clonotype was detected many times. The chain joins TRBV7-8 to TRBJ2-7, with a weak D call TRBD1 (5 bases). CDR3 length: 13 residues. The ends were cut back, 1 base at V and 6 bases at J, with 10 bases in the middle. Looked up from germline, CDR1 is SGHVS and CDR2 is FQNEAQ. In nucleotides, the CDR3 is TGTGCCAGCAGCTTAGTACTTGGGGCCGAGCAGTACTTC. The encoded protein is CASSLVLGAEQYF.

V and J are TRBV20-1 and TRBJ1-1; the D gene is possibly TRBD1 (5 bases). Trimming shortened V by 0 bases and J by 8 bases, and 13 bases separated the two germline ends. Germline CDR1 is DFQATT and CDR2 is SNEGSKA (reference sequence). CDR3 size: 13 residues. CDR3 protein: CSARDPQTEEAFF. In nucleotides, the CDR3 is TGCAGTGCTAGAGATCCCCAGACAGAAGAAGCTTTCTTT.

This clonotype was observed a few times. This chain links TRBV5-1 with TRBJ2-1; TRBD2 matches 8 bases. V was clipped by 5 bases and J by 7 bases; unmatched bases: 20. Germline V gene data show CDR1 as SGHRS and CDR2 as YFSETQ. The length of the CDR3 is 18 residues. CDR3 nucleotides: TGCGCCAGCAGGCGCAAAACGTACCAACAACTAGCGGAAAATGAGCAGTTCTTC. Encoded protein: CASRRKTYQQLAENEQFF.

The chain recombines TRBV5-6 with TRBJ1-6, with 9 positions matching TRBD1. Germline V gene sequence: CDR1 SGHDT, CDR2 YYEEEE. The CDR3 has 16 residues. V lost 3 bases, J lost 6 bases, and 7 bases stayed unmatched. The CDR3, as DNA: TGTGCCAGCAGCTCCATAGGGACAGGGACTAATTCACCCCTCCACTTT. Protein product: CASSSIGTGTNSPLHF.